The 5 T cell receptor beta chains below come from one sample, sequenced in a study of cytomegalovirus exposure and HLA in healthy donors (dated by TCRdb to about 2017). Receptors were amplified or captured by the immunoSEQ multiplex PCR assay. A mixture of 60 forward primers for TCR Vbeta segments and 13 reverse primers for TCR Jbeta segments was used in the multiplex PCR. TCRdb stores this immuneACCESS table with in-frame sequences only. Part of the clones is absent; in the studies checked, under half of the shortfall reflects unresolved V genes, and no reason is known for the rest. In all, the sample holds 200,000 to 250,000 clones, and around four fifths of those were seen once. Of the sample, 2.7% falls within the top ten clones. Material: PBMCs. These receptor sequences come from a woman aged 40 to 50 in good health and CMV-seronegative.

V is TRBV5-4 and J is TRBJ2-3; a weak D match, TRBD2 (6 bases). Germline CDR1 SGHNT, CDR2 YYREEE (reference sequence). The CDR3 runs to 15 residues. Trimming shortened V by 0 bases and J by 0 bases, and 8 bases separated the two germline ends. As DNA, the CDR3 is TGTGCCAGCAGCTTGGGACTAGTTAGCACAGATACGCAGTATTTT. This translates into CASSLGLVSTDTQYF.

The chain combines TRBV2 with TRBJ1-2, with 7 nucleotides matching TRBD1. J gave up 6 bases and V 5 bases, and 9 bases lay outside the gene matches. Germline assignment: CDR1 SNHLY and CDR2 FYNNEI. This CDR3 comprises 14 residues. CDR3 DNA: TGTGCCAGCAGTCCGAGGACAGGAACGGATGGCTACACCTTC. This translates into CASSPRTGTDGYTF.

The CDR3 sequence: CSGRTGDYGYTF. The CDR3, as DNA: TGCAGCGGCAGGACAGGGGACTATGGCTACACCTTC. J is TRBJ1-2 and V is TRBV29-1; 9 bases map to TRBD1. CDR3 length equals 12 residues. The V and J ends lost 7 bases and 3 bases, in that order; junction bases with no gene match: 3. Germline values: CDR1 SQVTM, CDR2 ANQGSEA.

The chain uses TRBV28 and TRBJ1-2; TRBD1 agrees at 10 bases. CDR1 and CDR2 (germline): MDHEN, SYDVKM. The CDR3 runs to 15 residues. The ends lost 7 bases at V and 4 bases at J; junction bases unmatched: 9. The CDR3 sequence is CASMGQGPPSYGYTF. DNA for the CDR3: TGTGCCAGCATGGGACAGGGGCCGCCTTCCTATGGCTACACCTTC.

This clone is a singleton in its sample. The chain has TRBV19 and TRBJ2-7, with 7 bases fitting TRBD2. Germline V lookup: CDR1 LNHDA, CDR2 SQIVND (reference sequence). Trimming cost V 5 bases and J 2 bases; bases outside gene matches: 9. The CDR3 runs 15 residues. Here the CDR3 reads CASSFLAGATYEQYF. CDR3 DNA: TGTGCCAGTAGTTTCCTTGCGGGAGCAACCTACGAGCAGTACTTC.